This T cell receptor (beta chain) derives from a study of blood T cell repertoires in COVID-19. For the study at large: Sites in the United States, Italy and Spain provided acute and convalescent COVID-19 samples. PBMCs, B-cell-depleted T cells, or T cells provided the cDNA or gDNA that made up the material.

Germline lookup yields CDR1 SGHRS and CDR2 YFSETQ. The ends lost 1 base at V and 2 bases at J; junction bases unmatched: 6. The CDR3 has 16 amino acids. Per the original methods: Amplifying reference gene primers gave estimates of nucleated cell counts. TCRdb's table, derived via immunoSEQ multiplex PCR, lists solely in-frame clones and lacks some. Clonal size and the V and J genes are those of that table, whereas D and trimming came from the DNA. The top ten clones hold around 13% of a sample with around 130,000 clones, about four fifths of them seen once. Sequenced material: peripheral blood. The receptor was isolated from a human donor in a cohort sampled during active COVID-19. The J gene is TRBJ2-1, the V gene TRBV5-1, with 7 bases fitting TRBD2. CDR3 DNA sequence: TGCGCCAGCAGCTTGCCCAAAGCGGGGACCTACAATGAGCAGTTCTTC. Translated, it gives CASSLPKAGTYNEQFF.